These 31 T cell receptor beta chains were sequenced from one sample in a study of Ad26.COV2.S vaccination and SARS-CoV-2 variants. The protocol was immunoSEQ multiplex PCR, while the TCRdb copy is restricted to in-frame clones and leaves out a portion. This table has roughly 420,000 clones, around 87% appearing once. The treatment: around 19 received Ad26.COV2.S at low or high dose, single or two shots; roughly 5 received placebo; per-sample allocation not given. Day 63 after the first injection of vaccine or placebo was the sampling time. The source was peripheral blood, collected in a trial of Ad26.COV2.S vaccine versus placebo. The receptor set was obtained from a person aged 18 to 59 who received the Ad26.COV2.S COVID-19 vaccine or a placebo.

The V call is TRBV27, the J call TRBJ1-1, with D perhaps TRBD1 (6 bases). From germline, CDR1 is MNHEY and CDR2 SMNVEV (reference sequence). V was trimmed by 7 bases and J by 1 base, leaving 16 bases between them. The CDR3 spans 15 residues. CDR3 DNA sequence: TGTGCCAGCACGAGGGGGGGCTCCGGGAACACTGAAGCTTTCTTT. Protein product: CASTRGGSGNTEAFF.

The V call is TRBV3-1 (or the pseudogene TRBV3-2), the J call TRBJ1-6; D may be TRBD1 (6 bases). The CDR3 spans 15 residues. The germline V gene encodes CDR1 LGHDT and CDR2 YNNKEL (reference sequence). V was trimmed by 0 bases and J by 7 bases, leaving 10 bases between them. CDR3 sequence: CASSQEGARNSPLHF. The CDR3 DNA reads TGTGCCAGCAGCCAAGAGGGGGCCAGGAATTCACCCCTCCACTTT.

CDR3 DNA sequence: TGTGCCGGGACGTACGTGAGCTCCTACAATGAGCAGTTCTTC. It codes for CAGTYVSSYNEQFF. This chain links TRBV9 with TRBJ2-1, with D possibly called TRBD1 or TRBD2 (5 bases each). Germline lookup yields CDR1 SGDLS and CDR2 YYNGEE. The V end lost 10 bases, the J end lost 0 bases, and 14 bases lay between the germline ends. This CDR3 region has 14 residues.

V usage is TRBV7-2 and J usage is TRBJ2-3, with D possibly matching TRBD2 (6 bases). The V gene lost 5 bases and the J gene lost 2 bases, with 17 bases spanning the gap. This CDR3 region has 16 residues. Germline V gene sequence: CDR1 SGHTA, CDR2 FQGNSA. The CDR3 reads CASSVQGAGNTDTQYF. DNA for the CDR3: TGTGCCAGCAGCGTTCAAGGGGCGGGGAACACAGATACGCAGTATTTT.

The chain couples TRBV2 to TRBJ2-5; the D gene could be TRBD1 or TRBD2 (6 bases each). This CDR3 spans 12 amino acids. Between the trimmed V and J ends, which lost 8 bases and 4 bases, there was a span of 11 bases. Germline loops: CDR1 SNHLY, CDR2 FYNNEI. CDR3 in amino acids: CASHGGGETQYF. CDR3 DNA sequence: TGTGCCAGCCACGGAGGGGGAGAGACCCAGTACTTC.

The CDR3 bases are TGTGCCAGCAAGGACAGTGCCTACGAGCAGTACTTC. It is translated as CASKDSAYEQYF. The genes are TRBV28 and TRBJ2-7, with TRBD1 as a possible D gene (6 bases). V dropped 7 bases and J dropped 2 bases, with 9 bases sitting between them. This CDR3 is 12 amino acids long. CDR1 and CDR2 from the germline V gene are MDHEN and SYDVKM.

The chain recombines TRBV29-1 with TRBJ1-2, with 7 nucleotides matching TRBD1. The J segment lost 8 bases and the V segment lost 3 bases, leaving 9 bases of the junction unmatched. The CDR3 runs to 13 residues. CDR1 and CDR2 (germline): SQVTM, ANQGSEA. The CDR3 DNA reads TGCAGCGTTGAGGGGACAGATCTAACCGGCTACACCTTC. Protein product: CSVEGTDLTGYTF.

The chain couples TRBV28 to TRBJ1-2, with TRBD1 identical over 7 bases. Germline V gives CDR1 MDHEN, CDR2 SYDVKM. The CDR3 runs 18 residues. V gave up 5 bases and J gave up 4 bases; unmatched junction bases: 19. The CDR3 loop is CASSTTLNRDSPSYGYTF. CDR3 nucleotides: TGTGCCAGCAGTACCACCCTGAACCGGGACAGCCCCTCCTATGGCTACACCTTC.

This rearrangement joins TRBV6-5 to TRBJ1-6, with 9 bases lining up with TRBD1. Germline V gene lookup returns CDR1 MNHEY and CDR2 SVGAGI. Trimming took 8 bases from V and 10 from J; bases not matched to a gene: 12. There are 15 residues in the CDR3. Here the CDR3 reads CASWWDRVNSSPLHF. The DNA of the CDR3 is TGTGCCAGCTGGTGGGACAGGGTGAATTCCTCACCCCTCCACTTT.

The chain couples TRBV3-1 (or the pseudogene TRBV3-2) to TRBJ2-1; D perhaps matches TRBD2 (5 bases). Trimming left V 0 bases short and J 4 bases short, with 22 bases between. Germline lookup yields CDR1 LGHDT and CDR2 YNNKEL (reference sequence). This CDR3 is built from 19 residues. CDR3 sequence reads: CASSQDLTPHGKLYNEQFF. As DNA, the CDR3 is TGTGCCAGCAGCCAAGATCTCACCCCCCACGGGAAGCTTTACAATGAGCAGTTCTTC.

The CDR3 reads CASSEGNTEAFF. CDR3 DNA: TGTGCCAGCAGTGAGGGGAACACTGAAGCTTTCTTT. The rearrangement joins TRBV5-4 to TRBJ1-1, with D unclear. This CDR3 comprises 12 residues. The V and J ends lost 5 bases and 1 base respectively, with 6 bases between them. Germline V gene sequence: CDR1 SGHNT, CDR2 YYREEE (reference sequence).

The rearrangement joins TRBV18 to TRBJ1-1; tentative D call: TRBD1 (5 bases). The CDR3 is 14 amino acids. The germline CDR1 and CDR2 sequences are KGHSH and LQKENI. Deletions cut 1 base from V and 1 base from J, with 7 bases between. The CDR3 reads CASSPRQRNTEAFF. The CDR3 region has the DNA TGTGCCAGCTCACCACGACAGAGGAACACTGAAGCTTTCTTT.

Only one count was recorded for this clone. V usage is TRBV7-2 and J usage is TRBJ2-1; either TRBD1 or TRBD2 may supply D (6 bases each). V dropped 2 bases and J dropped 10 bases, with 18 bases sitting between them. CDR1 SGHTA and CDR2 FQGNSA come from the germline V gene. The CDR3 spans 15 residues. CDR3 sequence reads: CASSLNGGGKTEQFF. The DNA for the CDR3 is TGTGCCAGCAGCTTAAATGGAGGGGGAAAAACAGAGCAGTTCTTC.

The chain carries TRBV7-9 and TRBJ2-1; 8 bases fit TRBD1. Germline V lookup: CDR1 SEHNR, CDR2 FQNEAQ (reference sequence). V shed 4 bases and J 3 bases; nucleotides not matched to a gene: 5. CDR3 length: 15 residues. In DNA, the CDR3 is TGTGCCAGCAGCTCCCCGGGACAGGTCTACAATGAGCAGTTCTTC. It specifies CASSSPGQVYNEQFF.

The gene calls are TRBV7-2 and TRBJ1-3; weak D call: TRBD1 (5 bases). Trimming took off 4 bases at V and 4 bases at J, with 11 bases between the two ends. Germline V CDR1 and CDR2: SGHTA, FQGNSA. CDR3 length: 14 amino acids. The CDR3 nucleotides are TGTGCCAGCAGCTGGCTGACAGCGGGAAACACCATATATTTT. Protein product: CASSWLTAGNTIYF.

The chain links TRBV7-9 to TRBJ2-1, with TRBD2 identical over 7 bases. CDR1 is SEHNR and CDR2 is FQNEAQ in the germline V gene (reference sequence). This CDR3 spans 16 amino acids. With 3 bases clipped from V and 7 bases from J, the junction kept 12 bases outside the gene matches. DNA for the CDR3: TGTGCCAGCAGCTTGGGGGTGATAGCGGGTTTGAATGAGCAGTTCTTC. It translates to CASSLGVIAGLNEQFF.

The V and J genes are TRBV6-6 and TRBJ2-2; possible D gene TRBD1, 6 bases. The CDR3 spans 16 residues. Germline CDR1 MNHNY, CDR2 SVGAGI (reference sequence). V lost 2 bases and J lost 1, with 11 bases in between. The CDR3: CASSYGGRRNTGELFF. The CDR3 coding sequence is TGTGCCAGCAGTTACGGGGGCAGGAGGAACACCGGGGAGCTGTTTTTT.

This clone was picked up one time. The V gene is TRBV10-3, the J gene TRBJ1-2; 10 positions agree with TRBD1. Unmatched junction bases numbered 2, after V lost 7 bases and J lost 0 bases. Germline loops: CDR1 ENHRY, CDR2 SYGVKD. The CDR3 contains 14 residues. In DNA form, the CDR3 reads TGTGCCATCAAGGACAGGGGGTCTAACTATGGCTACACCTTC. Its protein is CAIKDRGSNYGYTF.

V gene TRBV7-2 combines with J gene TRBJ1-2; D perhaps matches TRBD1 (5 bases). CDR3 length: 15 residues. Germline loops: CDR1 SGHTA, CDR2 FQGNSA. The V and J ends lost 0 bases and 3 bases respectively, with 11 bases between them. The CDR3 loop is CASSLAWGVDYGYTF. The CDR3 nucleotides are TGTGCCAGCAGCTTAGCCTGGGGGGTGGACTATGGCTACACCTTC.

V usage is TRBV2 and J usage is TRBJ2-1; 8 nucleotides match TRBD1. CDR1 is SNHLY, CDR2 FYNNEI, per germline. This CDR3 is built from 14 residues. V shed 6 bases, J shed 3 bases, and the junction held 4 bases outside the gene matches. Written as DNA, the CDR3 is TGTGCCAGCAGAGACAGGGGAGGCTACAATGAGCAGTTCTTC. Protein product: CASRDRGGYNEQFF.

The chain is built from TRBV30 and TRBJ2-7; no clear D. V lost 6 bases to trimming and J lost 2 bases, with 11 bases between them. In germline, CDR1 is GTSNPN, CDR2 SVGIG (reference sequence). This CDR3 spans 12 amino acids. The chain's CDR3 is CACAGYPYEQYF. The CDR3 DNA reads TGTGCCTGTGCTGGGTACCCCTACGAGCAGTACTTC. Variable domain in full (rest from reference TRBV30 and TRBJ2-7): SQTIHQWPATLVQPVGSPLSLECTVEGTSNPNLYWYRQAAGRGLQLLFYSVGIGQISSEVPQNLSASRPQDRQFILSSKKLLLSDSGFYLCACAGYPYEQYFGPGTRLTVT.

V is TRBV12-3 or TRBV12-4 and J is TRBJ1-1; D uncertain. Deletions cut 6 bases from V and 11 bases from J, with 19 bases between. This CDR3 spans 13 amino acids. CDR3 region: CASSSQNRRDAFF. CDR3 bases: TGTGCCAGCAGCTCCCAAAATAGGCGGGATGCTTTCTTT.

The gene calls are TRBV10-2 and TRBJ1-2; unclear D gene. CDR3 length: 12 amino acids. V gave up 8 bases and J gave up 3 bases, with 10 bases separating them. The V gene's germline CDR1 is WSHSY and CDR2 SAAADI. CDR3 in amino acids: CASLVGDYGYTF. In DNA, the CDR3 is TGCGCCAGCCTCGTCGGGGACTATGGCTACACCTTC.

This clone was observed once. The chain is built from TRBV6-5 and TRBJ2-5; possible D gene TRBD2, 6 bases. The CDR3 extends over 15 amino acids. The ends were cut back, 0 bases at V and 3 bases at J, with 11 bases in the middle. Germline assignment: CDR1 MNHEY and CDR2 SVGAGI. The CDR3 region has the DNA TGTGCCAGCAGTTACTCCGGGACTCGTGAAGAGACCCAGTACTTC. Its translation: CASSYSGTREETQYF.

The rearrangement joins TRBV6-2 or TRBV6-3 to TRBJ2-3, with D unresolved. The V end was cut by 10 bases, the J end by 0 bases, with 17 bases between. The CDR3 covers 15 residues. The germline gives CDR1 MNHEY, CDR2 SVGEGT. The CDR3 here is CATRPGDASTDTQYF. CDR3 sequence (DNA): TGTGCCACCCGCCCCGGCGACGCTAGCACAGATACGCAGTATTTT.

This rearrangement joins TRBV18 to TRBJ1-2; D not resolved. There are 14 residues in the CDR3. Per germline, CDR1 KGHSH and CDR2 LQKENI. Trimming removed 3 bases at V and 3 bases at J, with 11 bases between. The CDR3 DNA follows: TGTGCCAGCTCACCCGGCGCAGACCACTATGGCTACACCTTC. The encoded protein is CASSPGADHYGYTF.

This clone was counted only a few times. The chain joins TRBV4-3 to TRBJ1-1; the match to TRBD1 covers 7 bases. The CDR3 loop spans 16 amino acids. Germline CDR1 LGHNA, CDR2 YSLEER. V trimming: 2 bases; J trimming: 5 bases; junction bases outside the gene matches: 11. CDR3 sequence (DNA): TGCGCCAGCAGCCAATATTTCGGGAGGGGGCGAACTGAAGCTTTCTTT. It is translated as CASSQYFGRGRTEAFF.

This clone was observed once. The chain employs TRBV7-8 and TRBJ2-3; D possibly uses TRBD1 or TRBD2 (5 bases each). Trimming removed 5 bases at V and 6 bases at J, with 21 bases between. The CDR3 extends over 16 amino acids. Germline V lookup: CDR1 SGHVS, CDR2 FQNEAQ. CDR3: CASSPRRGQTVDTQYF. Written as DNA, the CDR3 is TGTGCCAGCAGCCCACGACGGGGCCAGACGGTTGATACGCAGTATTTT. Full variable domain (outside the CDR3, taken from reference TRBV7-8 and TRBJ2-3): GAGVSQSPRYKVAKRGQDVALRCDPISGHVSLFWYQQALGQGPEFLTYFQNEAQLDKSGLPSDRFFAERPEGSVSTLKIQRTQQEDSAVYLCASSPRRGQTVDTQYFGPGTRLTVL.

The chain joins TRBV2 to TRBJ2-2; D assignment may be TRBD1 or TRBD2 (5 bases each). Looked up from germline, CDR1 is SNHLY and CDR2 is FYNNEI. The CDR3 is 14 amino acids. V lost 5 bases to trimming and J lost 9 bases, with 16 bases between them. CDR3 DNA sequence: TGTGCCAGCAGTCAGAGGGGTGTGGGCCGGGAGCTGTTTTTT. This codes for CASSQRGVGRELFF.

The rearrangement links TRBV30 to TRBJ2-5; TRBD2 agrees at 7 bases. Germline V gene lookup returns CDR1 GTSNPN and CDR2 SVGIG (reference sequence). J gave up 5 bases and V 2 bases, and 8 bases lay outside the gene matches. CDR3 length: 14 residues. The CDR3 nucleotides read TGTGCCTGGAGTCGGGGGGACGGGTCCGAGACCCAGTACTTC. This codes for CAWSRGDGSETQYF.

The chain is built from TRBV6-5 and TRBJ1-1, with D possibly matching TRBD1 (5 bases). The V gene's germline CDR1 is MNHEY and CDR2 SVGAGI. The CDR3 length is 14 residues. The V end lost 2 bases, the J end lost 4 bases, and 11 bases lay between the germline ends. The CDR3: CASSYRGVITEAFF. The CDR3 region has the DNA TGTGCCAGCAGTTACAGGGGAGTTATCACTGAAGCTTTCTTT.